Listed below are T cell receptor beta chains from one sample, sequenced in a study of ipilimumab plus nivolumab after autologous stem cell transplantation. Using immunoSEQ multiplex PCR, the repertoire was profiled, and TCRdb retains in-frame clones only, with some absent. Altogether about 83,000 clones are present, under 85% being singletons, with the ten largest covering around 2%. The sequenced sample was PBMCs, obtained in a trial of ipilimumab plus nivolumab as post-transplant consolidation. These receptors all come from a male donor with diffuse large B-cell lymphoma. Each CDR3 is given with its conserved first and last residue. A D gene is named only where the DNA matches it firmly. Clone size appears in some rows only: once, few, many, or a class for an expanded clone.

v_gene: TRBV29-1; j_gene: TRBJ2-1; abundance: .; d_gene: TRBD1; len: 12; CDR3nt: TGCAGCGCCGGGACAGGGCCCAATGAGCAGTTCTTC; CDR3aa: CSAGTGPNEQFF
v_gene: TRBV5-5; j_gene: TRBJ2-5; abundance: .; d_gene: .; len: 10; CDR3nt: TGTGCCAGCAGCGCTGAGACCCAGTACTTC; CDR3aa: CASSAETQYF
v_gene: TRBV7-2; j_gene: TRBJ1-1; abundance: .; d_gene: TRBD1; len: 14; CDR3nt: TGTGCCAGCAGCTTAGCGGGTGGGGACAGGGGAGCTTTCTTT; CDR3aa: CASSLAGGDRGAFF
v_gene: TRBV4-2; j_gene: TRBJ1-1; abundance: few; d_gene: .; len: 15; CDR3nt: TGTGCCAGCAGCCAACTCAAACAGGGTAACACTGAAGCTTTCTTT; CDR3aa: CASSQLKQGNTEAFF
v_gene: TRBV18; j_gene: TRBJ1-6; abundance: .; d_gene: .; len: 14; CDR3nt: TGTGCCAGCTCACCTAACAGCAATAATTCACCCCTCCACTTT; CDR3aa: CASSPNSNNSPLHF
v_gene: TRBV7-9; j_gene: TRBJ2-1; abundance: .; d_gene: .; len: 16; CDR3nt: TGTGCCAGCAGCTTAGCTGGCAGGGGCCACTACAATGAGCAGTTCTTC; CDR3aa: CASSLAGRGHYNEQFF
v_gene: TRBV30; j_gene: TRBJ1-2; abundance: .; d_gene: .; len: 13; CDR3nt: TGTGCCTGGAGTGTAAGCGAGGACTATGGCTACACCTTC; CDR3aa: CAWSVSEDYGYTF
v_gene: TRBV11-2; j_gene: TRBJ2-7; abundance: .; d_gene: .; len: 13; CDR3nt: TGTGCCAGCAGCAAGACTACACCCTACGAGCAGTACTTC; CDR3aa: CASSKTTPYEQYF
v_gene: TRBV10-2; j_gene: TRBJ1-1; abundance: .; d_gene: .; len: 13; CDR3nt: .; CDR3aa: CASSSSGSTEAFF
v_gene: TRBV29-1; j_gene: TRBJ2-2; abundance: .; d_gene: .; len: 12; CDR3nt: TGCAGCGTTGCCCGGGGAACCGGGGAGCTGTTTTTT; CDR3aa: CSVARGTGELFF
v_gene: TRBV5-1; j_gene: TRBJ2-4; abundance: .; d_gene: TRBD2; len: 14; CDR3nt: TGCGCCAGCCCGGGAGGGGTAGCCAAAAACATTCAGTACTTC; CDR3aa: CASPGGVAKNIQYF
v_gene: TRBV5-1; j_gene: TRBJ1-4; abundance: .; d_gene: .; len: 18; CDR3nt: TGCGCCAGCAGCTTGGATACCAGGAGGCCTACAACTAATGAAAAACTGTTTTTT; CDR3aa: CASSLDTRRPTTNEKLFF
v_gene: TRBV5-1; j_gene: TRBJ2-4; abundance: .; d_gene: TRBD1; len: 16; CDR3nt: TGCGCCAGCAGCCGATGGACAGGTTTAGCCAAAAACATTCAGTACTTC; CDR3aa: CASSRWTGLAKNIQYF
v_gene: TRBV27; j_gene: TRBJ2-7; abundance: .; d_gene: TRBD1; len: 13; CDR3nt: TGTGCCAGCAGTCGGACAGGGGTGGGAGAGCAGTACTTC; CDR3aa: CASSRTGVGEQYF
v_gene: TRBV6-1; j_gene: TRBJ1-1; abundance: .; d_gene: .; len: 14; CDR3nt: TGTGCCAGCAGTGAAAGCCGAATGAACACTGAAGCTTTCTTT; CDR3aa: CASSESRMNTEAFF
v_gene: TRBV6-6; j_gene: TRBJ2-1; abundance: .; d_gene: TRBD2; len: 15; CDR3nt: TGTGCCAGCAGTAGGACTAGCGGGGGGGCAGGAGAGCAGTTCTTC; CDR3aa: CASSRTSGGAGEQFF
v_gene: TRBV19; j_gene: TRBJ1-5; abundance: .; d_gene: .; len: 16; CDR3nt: TGTGCCAGATTCCTCCGGGAAACAAGTAGCAATCAGCCCCAGCATTTT; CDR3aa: CARFLRETSSNQPQHF
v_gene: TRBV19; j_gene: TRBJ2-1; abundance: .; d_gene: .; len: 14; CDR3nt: TGTGCCAGTGGGGGTTTGGACTTTTACAATGAGCAGTTCTTC; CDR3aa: CASGGLDFYNEQFF
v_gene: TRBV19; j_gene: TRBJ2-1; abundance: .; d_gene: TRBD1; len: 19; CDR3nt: TGTGCCAGTAGCCAAAACAGGGGGGATTCTTTCTTTGCCTACAATGAGCAGTTCTTC; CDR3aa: CASSQNRGDSFFAYNEQFF
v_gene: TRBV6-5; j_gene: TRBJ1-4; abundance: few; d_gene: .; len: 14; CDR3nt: TGTGCCAGCAGACCATTTGCAACTAATGAAAAACTGTTTTTT; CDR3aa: CASRPFATNEKLFF
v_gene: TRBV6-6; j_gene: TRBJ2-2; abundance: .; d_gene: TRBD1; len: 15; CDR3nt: TGTGCCAGCAGTTACGGACAGGGGAACACCGGGGAGCTGTTTTTT; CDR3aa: CASSYGQGNTGELFF
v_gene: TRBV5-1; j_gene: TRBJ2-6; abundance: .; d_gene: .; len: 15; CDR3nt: TGCGCCAGCAGCTTGCGGGCATCTGGGGCCAACGTCCTGACTTTC; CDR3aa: CASSLRASGANVLTF
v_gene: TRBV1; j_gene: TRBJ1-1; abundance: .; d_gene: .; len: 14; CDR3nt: TGCACCAGCAGCCACGACGTACTGTACACTGAAGCTTTCTTT; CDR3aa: CTSSHDVLYTEAFF
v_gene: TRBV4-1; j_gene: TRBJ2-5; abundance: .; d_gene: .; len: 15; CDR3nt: TGCGCCAGCAGCCAAGTAGGGCCCAGACAAGAGACCCAGTACTTC; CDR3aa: CASSQVGPRQETQYF
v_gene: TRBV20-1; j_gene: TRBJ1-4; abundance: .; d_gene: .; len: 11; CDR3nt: TGCAGTGCTAGGGGTGGGGAAAAACTGTTTTTT; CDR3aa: CSARGGEKLFF
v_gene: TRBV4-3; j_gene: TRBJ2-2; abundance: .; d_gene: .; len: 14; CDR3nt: TGCGCCAGCAGCCAGGCTAGGCACACCGGGGAGCTGTTTTTT; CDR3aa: CASSQARHTGELFF
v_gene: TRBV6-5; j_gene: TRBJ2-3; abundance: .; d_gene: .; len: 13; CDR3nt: TGTGCCAGCAGGGAGTTAGGGACAGATACGCAGTATTTT; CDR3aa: CASRELGTDTQYF
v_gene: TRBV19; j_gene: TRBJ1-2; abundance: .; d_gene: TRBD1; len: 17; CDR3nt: TGTGCCAGTAGGGAAGGGACAGGGCGCAGGGGTGACTATGGCTACACCTTC; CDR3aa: CASREGTGRRGDYGYTF